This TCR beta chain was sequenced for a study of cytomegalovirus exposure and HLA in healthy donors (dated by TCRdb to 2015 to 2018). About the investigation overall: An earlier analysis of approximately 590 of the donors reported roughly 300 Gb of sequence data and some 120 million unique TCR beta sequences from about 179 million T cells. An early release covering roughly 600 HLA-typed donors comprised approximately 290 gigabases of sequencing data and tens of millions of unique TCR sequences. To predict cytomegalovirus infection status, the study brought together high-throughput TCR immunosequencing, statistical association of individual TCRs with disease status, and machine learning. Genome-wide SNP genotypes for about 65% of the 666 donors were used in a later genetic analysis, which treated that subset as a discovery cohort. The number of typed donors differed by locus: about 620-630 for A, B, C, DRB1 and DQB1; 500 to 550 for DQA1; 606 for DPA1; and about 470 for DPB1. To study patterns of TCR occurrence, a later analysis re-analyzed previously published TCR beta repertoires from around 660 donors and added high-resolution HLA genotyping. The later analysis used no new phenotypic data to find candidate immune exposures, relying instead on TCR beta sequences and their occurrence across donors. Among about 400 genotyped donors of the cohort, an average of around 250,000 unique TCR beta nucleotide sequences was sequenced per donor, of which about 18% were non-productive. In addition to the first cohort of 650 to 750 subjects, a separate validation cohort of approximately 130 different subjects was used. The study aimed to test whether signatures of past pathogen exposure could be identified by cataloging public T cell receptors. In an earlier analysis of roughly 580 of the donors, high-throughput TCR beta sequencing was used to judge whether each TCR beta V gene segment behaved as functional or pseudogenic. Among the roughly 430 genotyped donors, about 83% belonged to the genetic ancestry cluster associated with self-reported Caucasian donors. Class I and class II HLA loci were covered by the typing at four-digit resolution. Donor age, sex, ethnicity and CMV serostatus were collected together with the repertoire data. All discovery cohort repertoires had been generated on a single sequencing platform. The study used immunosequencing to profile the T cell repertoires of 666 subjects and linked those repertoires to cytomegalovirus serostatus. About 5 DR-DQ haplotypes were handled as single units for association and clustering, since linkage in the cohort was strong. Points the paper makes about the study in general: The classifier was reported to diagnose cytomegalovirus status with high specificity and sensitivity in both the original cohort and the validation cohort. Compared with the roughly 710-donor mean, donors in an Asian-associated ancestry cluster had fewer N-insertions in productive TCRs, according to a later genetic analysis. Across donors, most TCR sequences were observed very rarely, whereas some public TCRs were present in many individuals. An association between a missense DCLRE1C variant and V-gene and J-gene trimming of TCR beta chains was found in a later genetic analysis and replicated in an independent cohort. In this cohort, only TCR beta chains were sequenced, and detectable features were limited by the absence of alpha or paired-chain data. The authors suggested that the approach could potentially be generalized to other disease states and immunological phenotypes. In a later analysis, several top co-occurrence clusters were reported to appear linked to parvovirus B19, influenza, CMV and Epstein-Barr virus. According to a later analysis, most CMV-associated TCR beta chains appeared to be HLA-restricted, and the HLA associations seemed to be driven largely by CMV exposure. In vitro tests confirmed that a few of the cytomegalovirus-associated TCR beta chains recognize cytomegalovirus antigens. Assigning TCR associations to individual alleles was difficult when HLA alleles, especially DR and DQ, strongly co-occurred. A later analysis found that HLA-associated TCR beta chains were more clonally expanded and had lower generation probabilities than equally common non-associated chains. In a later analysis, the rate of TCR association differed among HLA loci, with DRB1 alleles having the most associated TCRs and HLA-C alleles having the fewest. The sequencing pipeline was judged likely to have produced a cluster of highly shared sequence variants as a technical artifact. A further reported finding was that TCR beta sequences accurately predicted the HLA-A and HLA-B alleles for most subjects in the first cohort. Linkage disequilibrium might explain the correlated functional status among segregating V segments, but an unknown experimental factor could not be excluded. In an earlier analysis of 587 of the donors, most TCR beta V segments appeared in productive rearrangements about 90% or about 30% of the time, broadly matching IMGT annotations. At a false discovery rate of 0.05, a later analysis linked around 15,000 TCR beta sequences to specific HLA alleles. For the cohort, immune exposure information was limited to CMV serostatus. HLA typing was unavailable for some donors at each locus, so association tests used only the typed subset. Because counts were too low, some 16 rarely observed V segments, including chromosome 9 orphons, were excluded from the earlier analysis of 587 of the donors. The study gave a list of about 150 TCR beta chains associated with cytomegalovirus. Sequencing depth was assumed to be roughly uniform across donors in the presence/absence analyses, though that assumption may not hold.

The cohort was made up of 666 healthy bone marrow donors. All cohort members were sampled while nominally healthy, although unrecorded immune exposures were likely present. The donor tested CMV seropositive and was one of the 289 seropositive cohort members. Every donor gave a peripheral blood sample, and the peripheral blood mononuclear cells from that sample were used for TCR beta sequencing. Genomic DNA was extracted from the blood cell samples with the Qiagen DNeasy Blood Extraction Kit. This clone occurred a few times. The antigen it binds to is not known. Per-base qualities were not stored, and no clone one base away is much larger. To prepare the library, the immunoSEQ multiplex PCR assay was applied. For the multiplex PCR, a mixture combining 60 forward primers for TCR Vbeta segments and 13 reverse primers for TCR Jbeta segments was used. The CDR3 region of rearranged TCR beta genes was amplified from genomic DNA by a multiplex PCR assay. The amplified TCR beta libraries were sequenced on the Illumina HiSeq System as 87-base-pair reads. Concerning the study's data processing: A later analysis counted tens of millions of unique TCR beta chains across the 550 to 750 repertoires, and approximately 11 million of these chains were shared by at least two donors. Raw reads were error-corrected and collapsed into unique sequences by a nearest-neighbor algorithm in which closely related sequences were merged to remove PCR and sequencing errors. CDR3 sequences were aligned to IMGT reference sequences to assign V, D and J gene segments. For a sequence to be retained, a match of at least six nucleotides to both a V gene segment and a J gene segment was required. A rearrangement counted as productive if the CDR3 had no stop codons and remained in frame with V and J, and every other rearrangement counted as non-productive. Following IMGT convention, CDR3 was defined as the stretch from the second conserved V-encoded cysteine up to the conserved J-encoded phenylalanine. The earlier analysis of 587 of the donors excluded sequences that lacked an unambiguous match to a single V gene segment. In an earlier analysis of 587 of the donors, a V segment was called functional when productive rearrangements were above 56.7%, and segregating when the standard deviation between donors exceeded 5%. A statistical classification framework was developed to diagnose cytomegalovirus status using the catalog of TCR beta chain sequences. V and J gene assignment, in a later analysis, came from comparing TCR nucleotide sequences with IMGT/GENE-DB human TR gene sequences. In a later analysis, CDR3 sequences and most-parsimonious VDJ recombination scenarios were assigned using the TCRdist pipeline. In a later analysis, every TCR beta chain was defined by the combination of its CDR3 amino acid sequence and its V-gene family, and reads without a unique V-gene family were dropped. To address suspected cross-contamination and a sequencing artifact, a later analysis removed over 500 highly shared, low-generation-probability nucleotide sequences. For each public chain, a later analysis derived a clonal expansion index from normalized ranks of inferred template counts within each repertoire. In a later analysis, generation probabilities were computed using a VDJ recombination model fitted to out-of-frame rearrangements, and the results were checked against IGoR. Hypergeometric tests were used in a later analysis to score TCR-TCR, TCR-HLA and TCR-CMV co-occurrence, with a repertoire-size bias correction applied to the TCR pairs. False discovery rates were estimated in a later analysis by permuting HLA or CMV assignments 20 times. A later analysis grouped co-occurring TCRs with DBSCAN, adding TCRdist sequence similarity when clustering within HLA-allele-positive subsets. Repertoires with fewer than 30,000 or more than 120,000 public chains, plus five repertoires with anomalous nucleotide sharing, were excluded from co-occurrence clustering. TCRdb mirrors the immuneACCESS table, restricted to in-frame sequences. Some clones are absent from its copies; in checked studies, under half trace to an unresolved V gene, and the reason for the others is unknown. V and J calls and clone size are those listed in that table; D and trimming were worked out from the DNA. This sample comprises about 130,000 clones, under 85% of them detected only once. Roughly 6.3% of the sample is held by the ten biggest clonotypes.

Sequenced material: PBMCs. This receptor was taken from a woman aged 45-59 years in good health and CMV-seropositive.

The DNA reads TGTGCCATCAGGGTGACTAGCGGGGCATCCAATGAGCAGTTCTTC. This translates into CAIRVTSGASNEQFF. The chain is assembled from TRBV10-3 and TRBJ2-1; the central 11 bases match TRBD2. Measured from the cysteine to the phenylalanine, the CDR3 is 15 residues long. Only the CDR3 DNA stays, 45 bases, in frame from base 1. V has 6 bases trimmed and J has 6 bases trimmed; junction bases matching no gene number 7. CDR1 is given as ENHRY and CDR2 as SYGVKD, both from the germline V gene.